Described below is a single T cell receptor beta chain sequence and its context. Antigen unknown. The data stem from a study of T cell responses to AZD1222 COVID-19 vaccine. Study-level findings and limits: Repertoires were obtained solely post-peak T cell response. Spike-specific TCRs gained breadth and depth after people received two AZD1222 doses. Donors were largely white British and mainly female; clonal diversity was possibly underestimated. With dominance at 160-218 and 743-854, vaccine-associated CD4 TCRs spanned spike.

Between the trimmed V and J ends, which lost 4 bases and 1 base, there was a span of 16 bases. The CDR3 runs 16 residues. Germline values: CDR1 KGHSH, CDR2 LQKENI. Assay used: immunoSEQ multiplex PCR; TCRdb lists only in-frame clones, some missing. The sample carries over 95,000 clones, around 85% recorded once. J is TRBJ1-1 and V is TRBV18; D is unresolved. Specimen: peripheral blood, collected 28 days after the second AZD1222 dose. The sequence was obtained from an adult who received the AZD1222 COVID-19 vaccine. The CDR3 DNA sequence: TGTGCCAGCTCACATCCCGGGGTAGAAAGGAACACTGAAGCTTTCTTT. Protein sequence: CASSHPGVERNTEAFF.